These T cell receptor beta chains were read from a single sample in a study of vaccination and CD4 T cells after COVID-19. TCRdb recomputed calls from the PCR reads with MiXCR, one row per CDR3 protein. This sample carries about 20,000 distinct CDR3 sequences, 45% to 70% of them seen once, and the ten largest clones take around 9%. These receptors lack a known antigen. Material: CD4+ T cells from blood, cultured in vitro. The source is a human donor who had recovered from COVID-19. CDR3s include the opening cysteine and the closing phenylalanine or tryptophan. Fields, in order: CDR3 protein, CDR3 DNA, CDR3 length, J gene, V gene, D gene, clone size. A D gene is named only where the DNA matches it firmly. Size tells how often a clone was seen (once, few, many) or the class of an expanded clone, and some rows leave it out.

CDR3: CASRLSGDTEAFF
DNA: TGTGCCAGCAGGCTGAGTGGCGACACTGAAGCTTTCTTT
length: 13
J: TRBJ1-1
V: TRBV6-1
D: .
size: few

CDR3: CSARESGGSTDTQYF
DNA: TGCAGTGCTAGAGAGAGCGGGGGCTCCACAGATACGCAGTATTTT
length: 15
J: TRBJ2-3
V: TRBV20-1
D: TRBD2
size: .

CDR3: CASSPLGLNTEAFF
DNA: TGTGCCAGCTCACCACTCGGCCTGAACACTGAAGCTTTCTTT
length: 14
J: TRBJ1-1
V: TRBV18
D: .
size: .

CDR3: CAISEGTGGSTGELFF
DNA: TGTGCCATCAGTGAGGGGACAGGGGGCTCCACCGGGGAGCTGTTTTTT
length: 16
J: TRBJ2-2
V: TRBV10-3
D: TRBD1
size: .

CDR3: CASSPATRTGTGELFF
DNA: TGTGCCAGCAGTCCTGCTACTAGGACGGGGACCGGGGAGCTGTTTTTT
length: 16
J: TRBJ2-2
V: TRBV6-1
D: .
size: .

CDR3: CASSLTSGRLETQYF
DNA: TGTGCCAGCAGCCTGACTAGCGGGAGACTGGAGACCCAGTACTTC
length: 15
J: TRBJ2-5
V: TRBV7-2
D: TRBD2
size: .

CDR3: CASSETSGGYNEQFF
DNA: TGTGCCAGCAGTGAGACTAGCGGGGGTTACAATGAGCAGTTCTTC
length: 15
J: TRBJ2-1
V: TRBV6-2/TRBV6-3
D: TRBD2
size: .

CDR3: CASSYGLAIGDTQYF
DNA: TGTGCCAGCAGCTATGGACTAGCGATCGGGGATACGCAGTATTTT
length: 15
J: TRBJ2-3
V: TRBV7-2
D: TRBD2
size: few

CDR3: CASSSTLVDEKLFF
DNA: TGTGCCAGCAGTTCCACTCTGGTTGATGAAAAACTGTTTTTT
length: 14
J: TRBJ1-4
V: TRBV6-2/TRBV6-3
D: .
size: .

CDR3: CASRDQPQHF
DNA: TGTGCCAGCAGAGATCAGCCCCAGCATTTT
length: 10
J: TRBJ1-5
V: TRBV6-4
D: .
size: .

CDR3: CASSPPDLAKNIQYF
DNA: TGTGCCAGCTCACCCCCAGATTTAGCCAAAAACATTCAGTACTTC
length: 15
J: TRBJ2-4
V: TRBV18
D: .
size: .

CDR3: CSAPSGGSGNTEAFF
DNA: TGCAGTGCCCCCTCGGGAGGGAGTGGGAACACTGAAGCTTTCTTT
length: 15
J: TRBJ1-1
V: TRBV20-1
D: .
size: few

CDR3: CSARRQGGTYEQYF
DNA: TGCAGTGCTAGAAGACAGGGTGGAACCTACGAGCAGTACTTC
length: 14
J: TRBJ2-7
V: TRBV20-1
D: TRBD1
size: .

CDR3: CSAIAGGSYNEQFF
DNA: TGCAGTGCTATAGCGGGCGGCTCCTACAATGAGCAGTTCTTC
length: 14
J: TRBJ2-1
V: TRBV20-1
D: TRBD2
size: .

CDR3: CASSLGTGNLNTEAFF
DNA: TGTGCCAGCAGCCTAGGGACAGGCAACCTGAACACTGAAGCTTTCTTT
length: 16
J: TRBJ1-1
V: TRBV5-5
D: TRBD1
size: .

CDR3: CASSAGQGRLSSEKLFF
DNA: TGTGCCAGCAGTGCGGGACAGGGAAGACTTTCAAGCGAAAAACTGTTTTTT
length: 17
J: TRBJ1-4
V: TRBV2
D: TRBD1
size: .

CDR3: CSQRTSGYEQYF
DNA: TGCAGTCAGAGGACTAGCGGCTACGAGCAGTACTTC
length: 12
J: TRBJ2-7
V: TRBV20-1
D: TRBD2
size: .

CDR3: CAITPGLAATDTQYF
DNA: TGTGCCATCACCCCGGGACTAGCGGCCACAGATACGCAGTATTTT
length: 15
J: TRBJ2-3
V: TRBV10-3
D: TRBD2
size: .

CDR3: CASSSPGQGYGYTF
DNA: TGTGCCAGCAGTTCTCCGGGACAGGGATATGGCTACACCTTC
length: 14
J: TRBJ1-2
V: TRBV28
D: TRBD1
size: .

CDR3: CSAQLAGAYNEQFF
DNA: TGCAGTGCCCAACTAGCGGGAGCCTACAATGAGCAGTTCTTC
length: 14
J: TRBJ2-1
V: TRBV20-1
D: TRBD2
size: .

CDR3: CASGQGGYQPQHF
DNA: TGTGCCAGCGGACAGGGCGGCTATCAGCCCCAGCATTTT
length: 13
J: TRBJ1-5
V: TRBV2
D: TRBD1
size: .

CDR3: CASSSRGQGYQPQHF
DNA: TGTGCCAGCAGTTCGCGGGGACAGGGTTATCAGCCCCAGCATTTT
length: 15
J: TRBJ1-5
V: TRBV28
D: TRBD1
size: .

CDR3: CSARDRGGTRNSPLHF
DNA: TGCAGTGCTAGAGATCGCGGAGGGACAAGAAATTCACCCCTCCACTTT
length: 16
J: TRBJ1-6
V: TRBV20-1
D: .
size: few

CDR3: CASRVDRRNNQPQHF
DNA: TGTGCCAGTAGGGTAGACAGACGAAACAATCAGCCCCAGCATTTT
length: 15
J: TRBJ1-5
V: TRBV19
D: .
size: .

CDR3: CASSEGQFYGYTF
DNA: TGTGCCAGCAGCGAGGGACAGTTCTATGGCTACACCTTC
length: 13
J: TRBJ1-2
V: TRBV6-1
D: TRBD1
size: few

CDR3: CATSDSRTGALGYNEQFF
DNA: TGTGCCACCAGTGACTCCCGCACCGGGGCCCTAGGATACAATGAGCAGTTCTTC
length: 18
J: TRBJ2-1
V: TRBV24-1
D: .
size: .

CDR3: CASSVDRGRPFF
DNA: TGTGCCAGCAGCGTTGACAGGGGTCGGCCTTTCTTT
length: 12
J: TRBJ1-1
V: TRBV7-9
D: TRBD1
size: .

CDR3: CASSFTGYEQYF
DNA: TGTGCCAGCAGCTTCACAGGGTACGAGCAGTACTTC
length: 12
J: TRBJ2-7
V: TRBV7-9
D: .
size: .

CDR3: CASSEEAGMGLADTYNEQFF
DNA: TGTGCCAGCAGTGAAGAAGCGGGAATGGGACTAGCGGACACCTACAATGAGCAGTTCTTC
length: 20
J: TRBJ2-1
V: TRBV6-1
D: TRBD2
size: .

CDR3: CASRMMGQNYGYTF
DNA: TGTGCCAGCAGAATGATGGGGCAGAACTATGGCTACACCTTC
length: 14
J: TRBJ1-2
V: TRBV7-2
D: .
size: .

CDR3: CASSQDRPPKGNQPQHF
DNA: TGCGCCAGCAGCCAAGATCGACCCCCCAAGGGCAATCAGCCCCAGCATTTT
length: 17
J: TRBJ1-5
V: TRBV4-1
D: .
size: .

CDR3: CASRPGATGNTIYF
DNA: TGTGCCAGTAGACCCGGGGCGACTGGAAACACCATATATTTT
length: 14
J: TRBJ1-3
V: TRBV19
D: .
size: .

CDR3: CASTPGSYNEQFF
DNA: TGTGCCAGCACCCCGGGCTCCTACAATGAGCAGTTCTTC
length: 13
J: TRBJ2-1
V: TRBV6-1
D: .
size: .

CDR3: CASSDTQGALTYGYTF
DNA: TGTGCCAGCTCGGATACACAGGGGGCCTTAACTTATGGCTACACCTTC
length: 16
J: TRBJ1-2
V: TRBV18
D: TRBD1
size: .

CDR3: CASSKGPELAGNEQFF
DNA: TGTGCCAGCAGCAAAGGGCCGGAACTAGCTGGCAATGAGCAGTTCTTC
length: 16
J: TRBJ2-1
V: TRBV7-2
D: .
size: .

CDR3: CAIADSPSVTEAFF
DNA: TGTGCCATAGCCGACAGTCCTTCCGTCACTGAAGCTTTCTTT
length: 14
J: TRBJ1-1
V: TRBV10-3
D: .
size: few

CDR3: CANSLDRVDTIYF
DNA: TGTGCCAACAGTTTGGACAGGGTAGATACCATATATTTT
length: 13
J: TRBJ1-3
V: TRBV12-3/TRBV12-4
D: TRBD1
size: .

CDR3: CASSPRLAGGFYEQYF
DNA: TGTGCCAGCAGTCCCAGACTAGCGGGGGGTTTTTACGAGCAGTACTTC
length: 16
J: TRBJ2-7
V: TRBV27
D: TRBD2
size: once

CDR3: CASQKGGQETQYF
DNA: TGCGCCAGCCAGAAAGGGGGTCAAGAGACCCAGTACTTC
length: 13
J: TRBJ2-5
V: TRBV10-1
D: .
size: .

CDR3: CARTYTLAGYEQYF
DNA: TGTGCCAGAACCTACACCCTTGCGGGCTACGAGCAGTACTTC
length: 14
J: TRBJ2-7
V: TRBV21-1
D: .
size: .

CDR3: CATSREIDTQYF
DNA: TGTGCCACCAGCAGAGAGATTGATACGCAGTATTTT
length: 12
J: TRBJ2-3
V: TRBV15
D: .
size: few

CDR3: CASSLLAGGVNEQFF
DNA: TGTGCCAGCAGCCTACTAGCGGGAGGAGTGAATGAGCAGTTCTTC
length: 15
J: TRBJ2-1
V: TRBV7-2
D: TRBD2
size: .

CDR3: CASSPTGITYEQYF
DNA: TGTGCCAGCAGTCCGACAGGTATCACCTACGAGCAGTACTTC
length: 14
J: TRBJ2-7
V: TRBV2
D: .
size: .

CDR3: CASSTRAGQNSPLHF
DNA: TGTGCCAGTAGTACGCGGGCAGGGCAAAATTCACCCCTCCACTTT
length: 15
J: TRBJ1-6
V: TRBV19
D: .
size: .

CDR3: CASSRASGSPDTQYF
DNA: TGTGCCAGCAGCCGCGCTAGCGGGAGCCCAGATACGCAGTATTTT
length: 15
J: TRBJ2-3
V: TRBV28
D: TRBD2
size: .

CDR3: CASGTGTGGPPLAFF
DNA: TGTGCCAGCGGGACCGGGACAGGGGGCCCACCGCTAGCTTTCTTT
length: 15
J: TRBJ1-1
V: TRBV28
D: TRBD1
size: .

CDR3: CASSPGGRVGYTF
DNA: TGTGCCAGCAGCCCGGGAGGCCGGGTTGGCTACACCTTC
length: 13
J: TRBJ1-2
V: TRBV7-6
D: .
size: .

CDR3: CAIRSGTPGLGGELFF
DNA: TGTGCCATCAGATCCGGGACCCCCGGTTTGGGCGGGGAGCTGTTTTTT
length: 16
J: TRBJ2-2
V: TRBV10-3
D: .
size: .

CDR3: CASSEYLLYHGYTF
DNA: TGTGCCAGCAGTGAATACCTCCTCTACCATGGCTACACCTTC
length: 14
J: TRBJ1-2
V: TRBV2
D: .
size: few

CDR3: CASSYGGTSGGSTDTQYF
DNA: TGTGCCAGCAGTTACGGTGGGACTAGCGGGGGGAGCACAGATACGCAGTATTTT
length: 18
J: TRBJ2-3
V: TRBV6-5
D: TRBD2
size: .

CDR3: CASRGLAGEGEQFF
DNA: TGTGCCAGCAGGGGACTAGCGGGAGAGGGTGAGCAGTTCTTC
length: 14
J: TRBJ2-1
V: TRBV7-8
D: TRBD2
size: few